This T cell receptor beta chain was obtained from a study of blood T cell repertoires in COVID-19. Germline V gene sequence: CDR1 MGHRA, CDR2 YSYEKL. The CDR3 length is 16 residues. Trimming pared 0 bases from V and 3 bases from J, leaving 14 bases between. Profiled with immunoSEQ multiplex PCR; TCRdb holds only in-frame clones, not every one. Among more than 95,000 clones listed, 75% to 90% were seen once. This chain uses TRBV4-1 with TRBJ1-1; D is undetermined. This TCR was recovered from a man aged 60-69 years with acute or convalescent COVID-19. Sample: peripheral blood. CDR3 sequence: CASSQEGRGPDTEAFF. CDR3 DNA: TGCGCCAGCAGCCAAGAAGGGAGAGGACCCGACACTGAAGCTTTCTTT.